These T cell receptor beta chains were read from a single sample in a study of tumor and adjacent non-tumor tissue in lung cancer. TCRdb re-called the multiplex PCR reads through MiXCR, storing one row per CDR3 protein. The sample includes 120,000 or so distinct CDR3 sequences, 66% of them seen just once. The sequenced sample consisted of lung tumor tissue. Receptors originate from a young man with non-small cell lung cancer. The CDR3 runs from the conserved cysteine through the conserved F or W. Fields, in order: CDR3 length, J gene, V gene, CDR3 protein.

>15|TRBJ1-5|TRBV20-1
CSPRDMNGGNQPQHF
>15|TRBJ2-4|TRBV12-3/TRBV12-4
CASSLATGAKNIQYF
>11|TRBJ1-1|TRBV29-1
CSVERRAEAFF
>14|TRBJ2-2|TRBV29-1
CCLEDPRFGGELFF
>20|TRBJ2-1|TRBV11-2
CAGSLNLGGGYVSSYNEQFF
>17|TRBJ2-4|TRBV2
CASRLLAGGRQKGRGYF
>16|TRBJ2-1|TRBV6-1
CASGRLGFPADNEQFF
>15|TRBJ1-2|TRBV6-1
CVSSAGTGLWNGYTF
>11|TRBJ1-2|TRBV6-2/TRBV6-3
CASSQAPGYTF
>16|TRBJ2-7|TRBV4-3
CASSQDLRGGAEEQYF
>12|TRBJ1-3|TRBV20-1
CSAREAGNTIYF
>16|TRBJ2-5|TRBV20-1
CSATSNSGRDQEIQYF
>15|TRBJ2-1|TRBV12-3/TRBV12-4
CASRSRGTLCNEQFF
>13|TRBJ1-5|TRBV20-1
CSTLDRGAQPQHF
>13|TRBJ2-3|TRBV7-8
CASSLGVLDTQYF
>14|TRBJ2-7|TRBV29-1
CCVDGGNSSYEQYF
>14|TRBJ2-7|TRBV6-6
CANTPQENYYEQYF
>12|TRBJ2-7|TRBV10-1
CASGGSSYEQYF
>13|TRBJ1-2|TRBV6-5
CASIGTGGYGYTF
>11|TRBJ1-2|TRBV12-3/TRBV12-4
CASSLGTAHTF
>14|TRBJ1-1|TRBV4-1
CASSHNGDPQGAFF
>14|TRBJ1-5|TRBV20-1
CSASPDRAGRPQHF
>15|TRBJ1-3|TRBV11-2
CASSAERVPGNTMYF
>15|TRBJ1-2|TRBV11-2
CASSFMDRALYGCTF
>15|TRBJ2-5|TRBV7-2
CASSWDSLRQETQYF
>19|TRBJ2-7|TRBV6-2/TRBV6-3
CASSYSGLVGSPSLYEQYF
>13|TRBJ2-7|TRBV6-5
CAGSYNRDYEQYF
>16|TRBJ1-2|TRBV6-5
CASSIDESRANYGYTF
>15|TRBJ1-6|TRBV11-2
CASSLVGDSHLPLHF
>17|TRBJ2-3|TRBV4-1
CASSHARAGGVPDTQYF
>15|TRBJ2-2|TRBV6-1
CASRSGTGGTGELFF
>15|TRBJ2-7|TRBV6-5
CASSWTSGATYEQYF
>11|TRBJ1-5|TRBV12-3/TRBV12-4
CVSSLRRSQHF
>15|TRBJ2-7|TRBV12-3/TRBV12-4
CASSPEYQTVYEQYF
>14|TRBJ2-3|TRBV24-1
CATSDLDGTDTQYF
>14|TRBJ1-1|TRBV5-1
CGSREDGHSTEAFF
>13|TRBJ1-1|TRBV11-2
CASSSAAGRGTFF
>18|TRBJ1-3|TRBV6-5
CASIKQGRPIGSENSIYF
>16|TRBJ2-7|TRBV11-2
CASSLEELGGTYEQYF
>14|TRBJ1-1|TRBV5-6
CASSLVGAGTEAFF
>13|TRBJ2-5|TRBV20-1
CSASIIGRETQYF
>18|TRBJ1-5|TRBV11-2
CASSRNPRRRRVNQPQHF
>15|TRBJ1-4|TRBV20-1
CSAREWRTTNEKLFF
>18|TRBJ1-1|TRBV6-1
CARRKGGHDRIMNTEAFF
>16|TRBJ2-3|TRBV6-1
CASSHARTSGTDTQYF
>17|TRBJ2-6|TRBV11-2
CASGLVAQRSVANVLTF
>14|TRBJ2-3|TRBV29-1
CSPVPQGGPDTQYF
>14|TRBJ1-2|TRBV6-1
CVSCASGTDYGYTF
>19|TRBJ2-4|TRBV12-3/TRBV12-4
CASSLRGTGLRQAKNIQYF
>16|TRBJ1-1|TRBV4-3
CTSSFHPGGMDTEAFF
>13|TRBJ2-1|TRBV20-1
CSATSGIGNEQLF
>14|TRBJ1-1|TRBV29-1
CSVEEAGGLTEAFF
>13|TRBJ2-1|TRBV29-1
CSVEGTSLNERFF
>15|TRBJ2-1|TRBV12-3/TRBV12-4
CVSSHPGDGNNEQFF
>15|TRBJ2-2|TRBV5-1
CASSLSRMNTGELFF